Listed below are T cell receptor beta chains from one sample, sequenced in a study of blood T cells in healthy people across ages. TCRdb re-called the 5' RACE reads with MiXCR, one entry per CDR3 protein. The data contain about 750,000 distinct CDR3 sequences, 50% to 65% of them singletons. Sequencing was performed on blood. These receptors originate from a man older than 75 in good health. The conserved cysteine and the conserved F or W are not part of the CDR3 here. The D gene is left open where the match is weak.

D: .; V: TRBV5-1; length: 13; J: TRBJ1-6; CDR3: ASSLNDMIGSPLH
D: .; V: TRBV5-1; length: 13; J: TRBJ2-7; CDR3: ASSLASRWSGEQY
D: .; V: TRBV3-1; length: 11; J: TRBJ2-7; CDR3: ASSHGTYLQQY
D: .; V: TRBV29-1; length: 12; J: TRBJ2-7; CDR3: SVVRQGRPYEQY
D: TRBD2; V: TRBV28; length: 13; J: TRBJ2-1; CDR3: ASAEYRGGSIEQF
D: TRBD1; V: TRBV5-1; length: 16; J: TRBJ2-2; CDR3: ASSLTLDRGPSTGELF
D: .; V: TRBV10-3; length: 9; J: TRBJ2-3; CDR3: AIFTRDTQY
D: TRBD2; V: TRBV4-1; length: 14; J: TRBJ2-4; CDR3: ASSQEASGRVNIQY
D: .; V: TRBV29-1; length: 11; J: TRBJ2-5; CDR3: SVGGRTQETQY
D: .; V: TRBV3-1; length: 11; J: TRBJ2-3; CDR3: ASSQDPRSHAY
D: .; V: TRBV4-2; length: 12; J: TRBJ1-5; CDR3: ASSQEYSNQPQH
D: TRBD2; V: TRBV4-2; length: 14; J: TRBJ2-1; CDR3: ASSGSSGSSYNEQF
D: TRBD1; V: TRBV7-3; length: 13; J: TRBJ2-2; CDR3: ASSPTGSNPGELF
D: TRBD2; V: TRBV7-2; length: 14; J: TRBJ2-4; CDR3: ASSLGLTSGRDIQY
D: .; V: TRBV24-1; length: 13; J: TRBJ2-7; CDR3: ATSDIGADSYEQY
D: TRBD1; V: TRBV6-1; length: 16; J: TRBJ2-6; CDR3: AGSEVGTGLSGANVLT
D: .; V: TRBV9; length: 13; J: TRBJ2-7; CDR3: ASSPQSSVAYEQY
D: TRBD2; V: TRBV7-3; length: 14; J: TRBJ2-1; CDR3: ASSSGGTSGTNEQF
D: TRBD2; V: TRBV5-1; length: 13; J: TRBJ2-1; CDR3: ASSLELADYNEQF
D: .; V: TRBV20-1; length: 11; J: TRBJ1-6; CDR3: SARSQPNSPLH
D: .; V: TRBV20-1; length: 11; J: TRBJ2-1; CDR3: SGGRDAYNEQF
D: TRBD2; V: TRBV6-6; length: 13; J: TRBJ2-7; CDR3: ASSPGLAGVGEQY
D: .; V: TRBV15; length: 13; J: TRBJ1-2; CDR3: ATSRDPDSPGGYT
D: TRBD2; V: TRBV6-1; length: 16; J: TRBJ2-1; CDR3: ASSRGTSGRGRVNEQF
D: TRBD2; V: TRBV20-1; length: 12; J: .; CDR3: SAGDSGRAYEQY
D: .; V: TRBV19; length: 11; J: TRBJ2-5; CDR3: ASSTGMSGSQY
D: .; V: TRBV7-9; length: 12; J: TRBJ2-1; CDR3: ASSFRTTSNEQF
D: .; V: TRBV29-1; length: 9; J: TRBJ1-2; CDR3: SVEGGRGYT
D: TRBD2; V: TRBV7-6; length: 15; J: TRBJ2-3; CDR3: ASSPGTSGRFPDTQY
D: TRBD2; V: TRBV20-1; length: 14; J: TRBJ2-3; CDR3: SAPHRLAGVLDTQY
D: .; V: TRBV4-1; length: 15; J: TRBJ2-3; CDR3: ASSQGNGGGKHRYAY
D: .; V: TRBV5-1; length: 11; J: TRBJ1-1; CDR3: ASSLTTDTEAF
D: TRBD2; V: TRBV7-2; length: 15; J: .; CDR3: ASSSIRTSGVRETQY
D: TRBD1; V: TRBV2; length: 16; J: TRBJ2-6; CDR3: ASSAYTGGMVGANVLT
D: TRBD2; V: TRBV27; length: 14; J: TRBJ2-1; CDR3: ASRTPSGPAGDEQF